This TCR beta chain was retrieved from a study of T cells in Graves' hyperthyroidism and ophthalmopathy (dated 2019 in TCRdb). For the study in its entirety: Peripheral blood was collected at initial diagnosis, before any treatment. TCR V-J signatures able to tell the groups apart were searched for in a discovery cohort of about a hundred patients, of whom roughly 42 had Graves' ophthalmopathy and some 60 had stable Graves' hyperthyroidism. Whether ophthalmopathy could be predicted prospectively was tested in an independent validation cohort made up of roughly 20 hyperthyroidism patients plus 17 patients who later progressed to ophthalmopathy. For training and testing, the roughly 93 patients in the discovery cohort were randomly divided in a 7:3 ratio. In addition, the study compared T-cell repertoires in thyroid tissue and in blood from six Graves' hyperthyroidism patients. Following sampling, methimazole starting at 30 mg daily was given to hyperthyroidism patients, and high-dose intravenous methylprednisolone was given to ophthalmopathy patients. TCR Vbeta CDR3 sequencing of 120 to 150 peripheral blood samples (43 ophthalmopathy, 75 hyperthyroidism and approximately 17 progressor patients) is reported in the paper. Summary of the overall study and its limitations: In validation, the model predicted progression to ophthalmopathy a median of around 6.5 months before onset, with roughly 70% sensitivity and 72.22% specificity. Sample size was not statistically predetermined, and blinding of investigators to group allocation was not performed. In cross-validation, a model built on a 13 V-J signature told ophthalmopathy apart from stable hyperthyroidism with over 85% sensitivity and around 83% specificity, and in testing the same model reached 80%/75%. Blood samples also contained most of the expanded thyroid clonotypes (frequency above 0.001), which suggests that blood repertoires may reflect thyroid immune responses.

Hyperthyroidism patients were aged 18 to 65 years and newly diagnosed, with disease duration of less than 2 months. Patients with uncontrolled infections, other autoimmune diseases, pregnancy or lactation were excluded. Diagnoses were based on clinical symptoms, serum thyroxine and TRAb, thyroid ultrasound and orbital computed tomography. Blood from progressor patients was collected at the time of first diagnosis with hyperthyroidism, before any ophthalmopathy symptoms had appeared. PBMCs were isolated from roughly 10 ml of fresh peripheral blood by Ficoll-Paque density gradient centrifugation. Progressor patients were defined as those initially diagnosed with Graves' hyperthyroidism in whom ophthalmopathy developed during follow-up. Total RNA was extracted with Trizol reagent, and quality was checked on an Agilent 2100 Bioanalyzer. From its cysteine to its phenylalanine, the CDR3 spans 16 amino acids. Just CDR3 DNA is preserved here, 48 bases in frame from base 1. Germline trimming amounts to 3 bases on V and 2 bases on J, with 7 as the count of junction bases outside the gene matches. CDR1 is given as KGHDR and CDR2 as SFDVKD, both from the germline V gene.

Amplification of TCR beta CDR3 regions was carried out from RNA transcripts. A first-round RT-PCR of the TCR CDR3 used the HTBI primer set with the Qiagen OneStep RT-PCR kit. A second multiplex PCR round built the libraries, followed by size selection and purification. Paired-end sequencing of the libraries was performed with 100 bp reads on an Illumina HiSeq2000. In the source study's methods: SOAPnuke was used to process the raw data, removing reads that contained adapters or uncalled bases, had a mean Phred below 15, or lacked an exact match to the constant primer or identifier. COPE v1.2.5 was used to merge high-quality paired reads, and clonotypes were defined as unique nucleotide sequences. Clonotypes were aligned to IMGT TRBV, TRBD and TRBJ reference segments using MiTCR v1.1. The analysis included only V-J combinations with a frequency above 0.0001, which together covered 99% to 99.2% of the repertoires. The TCS score was defined as the ratio of F50 (clonal expansion) to E x V (chaos), calculated using BLOSUM62-based TCRdist between CDR3 peptides within each V-J. Welch's t-statistics and random forest reduced fewer than 600 V-J features to 13, which were used in a naive Bayes classifier (R e1071). TCRdb trimmed the raw reads at Q25, called clones with MiXCR and kept productive beta chains. Every distinct CDR3 protein forms one entry, paired with its most common genes and DNA. For this entry, the V and J calls and clone size follow TCRdb and not the study's own pipeline. The table for this sample lists around 300,000 distinct CDR3 sequences; about 14% of them were counted only once. In total, the top ten clones hold 7.8% of the sample.

This clonotype was found many times. The target of this receptor is not known. One base away there is no much larger clone; base qualities are not given. The sequencing input was blood. The source of this sequence is a woman between 25 and 40 years old with Graves' hyperthyroidism that later progressed to Graves' ophthalmopathy. The chain couples TRBV24-1 to TRBJ2-7; a stretch of 9 junction bases matches TRBD1. The CDR3 has the sequence CATSDGGTGNAYEQYF. The DNA sequence is as follows: TGTGCCACCAGTGATGGGGGGACAGGGAACGCCTACGAGCAGTACTTC.